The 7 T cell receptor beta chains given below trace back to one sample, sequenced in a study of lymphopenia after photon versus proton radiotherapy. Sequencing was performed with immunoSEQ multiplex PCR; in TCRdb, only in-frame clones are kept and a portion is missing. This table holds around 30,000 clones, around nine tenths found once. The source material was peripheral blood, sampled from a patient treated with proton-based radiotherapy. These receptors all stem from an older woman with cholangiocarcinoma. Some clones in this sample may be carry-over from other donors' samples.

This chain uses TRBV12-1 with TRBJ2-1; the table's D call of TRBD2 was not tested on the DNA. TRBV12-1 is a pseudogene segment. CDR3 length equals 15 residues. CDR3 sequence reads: CASSSTSGDYNEQFF. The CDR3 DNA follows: TGTGCCAGCAGCTCCACTAGCGGCGACTACAATGAGCAGTTCTTC.

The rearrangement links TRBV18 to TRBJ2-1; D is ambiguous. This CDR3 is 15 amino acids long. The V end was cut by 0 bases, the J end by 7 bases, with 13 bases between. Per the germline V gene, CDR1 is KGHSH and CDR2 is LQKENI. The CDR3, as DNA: TGTGCCAGCTCACCACCGGCTTCCTTATTGAATGAGCAGTTCTTC. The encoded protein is CASSPPASLLNEQFF.

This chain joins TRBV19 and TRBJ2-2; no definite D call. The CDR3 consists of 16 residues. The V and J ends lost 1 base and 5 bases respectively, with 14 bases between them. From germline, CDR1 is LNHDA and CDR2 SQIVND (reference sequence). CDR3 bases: TGTGCCAGTAGTATAGGGTTCTGGCTAATTACCGGGGAGCTGTTTTTT. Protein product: CASSIGFWLITGELFF.

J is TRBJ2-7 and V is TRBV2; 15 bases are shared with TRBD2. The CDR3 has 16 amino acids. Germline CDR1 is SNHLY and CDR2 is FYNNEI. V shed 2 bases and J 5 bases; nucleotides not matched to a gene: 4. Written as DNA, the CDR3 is TGTGCCAGCAGTGAACAGGGACTAGCGGGAGGTAACGAGCAGTACTTC. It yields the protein CASSEQGLAGGNEQYF. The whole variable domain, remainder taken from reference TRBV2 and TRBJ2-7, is EPEVTQTPSHQVTQMGQEVILRCVPISNHLYFYWYRQILGQKVEFLVSFYNNEISEKSEIFDDQFSVERPDGSNFTLKIRSTKLEDSAMYFCASSEQGLAGGNEQYFGPGTRLTVT.

The chain's CDR3 is CASSLGNSNNEQFF. The CDR3 nucleotides are TGTGCCAGCAGCTTAGGTAACAGCAACAATGAGCAGTTCTTC. V is TRBV11-2 and J is TRBJ2-1; D gene uncertain. V gave up 1 base and J gave up 5 bases, with 9 bases separating them. Germline lookup yields CDR1 SGHAT and CDR2 FQNNGV. The CDR3 contains 14 residues.

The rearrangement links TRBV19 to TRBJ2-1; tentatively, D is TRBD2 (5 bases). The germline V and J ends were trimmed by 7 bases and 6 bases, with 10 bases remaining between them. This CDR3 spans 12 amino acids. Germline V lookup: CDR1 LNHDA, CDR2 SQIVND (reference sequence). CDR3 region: CASTDEGNEQFF. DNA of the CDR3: TGTGCCAGTACCGATGAGGGCAATGAGCAGTTCTTC.

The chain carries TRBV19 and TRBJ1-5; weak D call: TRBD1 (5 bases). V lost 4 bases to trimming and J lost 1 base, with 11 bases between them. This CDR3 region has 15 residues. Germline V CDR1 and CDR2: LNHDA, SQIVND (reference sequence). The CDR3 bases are TGTGCCAGTAGTACCCAGGGCGAGAGCAATCAGCCCCAGCATTTT. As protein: CASSTQGESNQPQHF.